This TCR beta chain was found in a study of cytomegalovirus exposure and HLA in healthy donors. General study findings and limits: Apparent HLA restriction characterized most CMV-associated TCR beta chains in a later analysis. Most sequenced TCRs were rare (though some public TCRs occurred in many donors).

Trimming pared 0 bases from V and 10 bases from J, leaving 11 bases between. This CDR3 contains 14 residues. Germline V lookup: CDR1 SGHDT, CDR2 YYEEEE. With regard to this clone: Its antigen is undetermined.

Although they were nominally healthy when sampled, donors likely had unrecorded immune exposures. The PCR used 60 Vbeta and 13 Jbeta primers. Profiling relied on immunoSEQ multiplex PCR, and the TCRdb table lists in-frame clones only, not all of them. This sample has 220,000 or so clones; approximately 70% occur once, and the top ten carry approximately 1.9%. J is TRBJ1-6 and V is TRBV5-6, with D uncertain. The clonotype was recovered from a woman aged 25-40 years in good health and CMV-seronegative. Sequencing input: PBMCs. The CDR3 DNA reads TGTGCCAGCAGCTTGGATGGAGTTGGATCACCCCTCCACTTT. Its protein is CASSLDGVGSPLHF.